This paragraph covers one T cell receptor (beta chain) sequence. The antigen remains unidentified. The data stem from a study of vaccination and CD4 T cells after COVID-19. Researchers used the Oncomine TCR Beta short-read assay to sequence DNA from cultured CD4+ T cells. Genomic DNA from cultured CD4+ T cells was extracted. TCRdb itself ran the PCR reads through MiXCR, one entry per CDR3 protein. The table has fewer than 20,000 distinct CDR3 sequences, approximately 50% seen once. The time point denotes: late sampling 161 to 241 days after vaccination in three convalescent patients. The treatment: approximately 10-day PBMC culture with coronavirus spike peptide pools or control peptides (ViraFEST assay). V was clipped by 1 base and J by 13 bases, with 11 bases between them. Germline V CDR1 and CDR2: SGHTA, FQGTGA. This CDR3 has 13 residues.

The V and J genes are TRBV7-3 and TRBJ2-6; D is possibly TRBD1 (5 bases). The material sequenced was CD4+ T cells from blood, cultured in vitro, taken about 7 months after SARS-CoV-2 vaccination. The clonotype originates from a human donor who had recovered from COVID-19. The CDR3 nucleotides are TGTGCCAGCAGCTTAATTGGGGCTGAGGTCCTGACTTTC. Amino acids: CASSLIGAEVLTF.